The clone carrying this TCR beta chain appeared a few times. The data originate from a study of T cells in Graves' hyperthyroidism and ophthalmopathy. Exclusions: uncontrolled infection, other autoimmune disease, pregnancy, lactation. This CDR3 has 20 residues. Trimming pared 3 bases from V and 2 bases from J, leaving 25 bases between. Germline V lookup: CDR1 LNHNV, CDR2 YYDKDF (reference sequence). The investigators amplified TCR beta CDR3 regions from RNA transcripts. RT-PCR in the first round (using the HTBI primer set) targeted the TCR CDR3. Each CDR3 protein gets one entry after TCRdb re-called the multiplex PCR reads with MiXCR. The data contain hundreds of thousands of distinct CDR3 sequences, about two fifths of them singletons.

The sample was blood. The sequence was obtained from a man younger than 30 with Graves' hyperthyroidism. The V gene is TRBV15, the J gene TRBJ1-4; D remains unclear. DNA of the CDR3: TGTGCCACCAGCAGTTCGATTTTCTTCCAAGAAGCCCTCACTAATGAAAAACTGTTTTTT. It specifies CATSSSIFFQEALTNEKLFF.